In this sample, the clone carrying this T cell receptor beta chain turned up once. What it binds is unknown. Sequenced by immunoSEQ multiplex PCR; TCRdb stores in-frame clones only, minus some. The sample holds about 67,000 clones, about 75% seen once. The sort gate was single viable CD3+CD4+CD8-CD45RO+ cells for memory CD4+ T cells. The data were taken from a study of memory CD4+ T cells and cytomegalovirus serostatus. Study details: This sample comes from healthy Belgian adults, fewer than ten CMV seropositive, under 25 seronegative.

This CDR3 is 15 amino acids long. J gave up 3 bases and V 1 base, and 6 bases lay outside the gene matches. The V gene's germline CDR1 is MNHNS and CDR2 SASEGT. Findings and limits, study-wide: Of 150 to 200 reported CMV TCRbeta sequences, 55 to 80 were found in memory CD4+ repertoires.

The chain has TRBV6-1 and TRBJ2-7; 7 nucleotides match TRBD2. The sequenced sample was memory CD4+ T cells from blood. This receptor was obtained from an adult in good health and CMV-seropositive. The CDR3 spells CASSEEGGGLYEQYF. DNA of the CDR3: TGTGCCAGCAGTGAAGAGGGCGGGGGACTCTACGAGCAGTACTTC.